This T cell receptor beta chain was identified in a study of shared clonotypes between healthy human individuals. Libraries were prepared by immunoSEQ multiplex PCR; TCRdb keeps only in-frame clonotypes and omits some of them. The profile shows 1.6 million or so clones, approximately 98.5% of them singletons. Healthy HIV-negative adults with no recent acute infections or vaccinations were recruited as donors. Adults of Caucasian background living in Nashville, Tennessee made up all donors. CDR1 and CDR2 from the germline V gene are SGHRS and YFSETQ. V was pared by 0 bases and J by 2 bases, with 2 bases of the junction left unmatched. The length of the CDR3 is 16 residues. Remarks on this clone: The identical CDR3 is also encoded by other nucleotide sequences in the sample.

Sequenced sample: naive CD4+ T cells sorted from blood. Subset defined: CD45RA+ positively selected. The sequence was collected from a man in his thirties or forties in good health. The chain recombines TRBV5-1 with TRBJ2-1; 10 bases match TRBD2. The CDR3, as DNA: TGCGCCAGCAGCTTGGGGACTAGCGGAGCCTACAATGAGCAGTTCTTC. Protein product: CASSLGTSGAYNEQFF.